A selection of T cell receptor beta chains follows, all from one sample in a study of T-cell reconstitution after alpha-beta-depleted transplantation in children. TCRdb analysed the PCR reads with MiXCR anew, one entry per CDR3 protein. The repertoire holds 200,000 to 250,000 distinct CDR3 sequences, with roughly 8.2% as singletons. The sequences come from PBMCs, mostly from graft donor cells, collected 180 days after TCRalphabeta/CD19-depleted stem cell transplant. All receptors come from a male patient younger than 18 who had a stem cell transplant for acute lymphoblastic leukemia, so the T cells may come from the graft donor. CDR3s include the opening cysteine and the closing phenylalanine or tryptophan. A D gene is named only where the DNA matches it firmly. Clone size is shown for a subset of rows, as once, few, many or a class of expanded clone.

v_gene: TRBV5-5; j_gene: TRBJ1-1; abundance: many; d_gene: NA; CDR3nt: TGTGCCAGCAGCTTGGAGGCAGCCCTCATGAACACTGAAGCTTTCTTT; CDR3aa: CASSLEAALMNTEAFF
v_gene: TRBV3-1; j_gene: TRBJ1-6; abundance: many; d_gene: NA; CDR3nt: TGTGCCAGCAGCCAAGAACCGGGGGGTAATTCACCCCTCCACTTT; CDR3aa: CASSQEPGGNSPLHF
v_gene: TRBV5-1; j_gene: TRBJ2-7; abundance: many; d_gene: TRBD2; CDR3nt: TGCGCCAGCAGCTTGGGACGCGGGAGCCCCTACGAGCAGTACTTC; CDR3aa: CASSLGRGSPYEQYF
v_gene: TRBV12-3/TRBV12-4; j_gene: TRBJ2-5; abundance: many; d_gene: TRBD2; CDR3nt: TGTGCCAGCAGTCCTTGGACTAGCGGCAAAGAGACCCAGTACTTC; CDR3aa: CASSPWTSGKETQYF
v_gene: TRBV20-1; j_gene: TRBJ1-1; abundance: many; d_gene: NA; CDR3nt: TGCAGTGCTAGTACCGGGACTGAAGCTTTCTTT; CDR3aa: CSASTGTEAFF
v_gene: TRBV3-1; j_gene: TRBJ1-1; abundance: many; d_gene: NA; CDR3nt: TGTGCCAGCAGCCATCGGGGCCCGAACACTGAAGCTTTCTTT; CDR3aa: CASSHRGPNTEAFF
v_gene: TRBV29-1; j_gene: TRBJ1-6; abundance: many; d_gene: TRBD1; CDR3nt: TGCAGCGTTGAGACGACAGGGGGCACTAATTCACCCCTCCACTTT; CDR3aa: CSVETTGGTNSPLHF
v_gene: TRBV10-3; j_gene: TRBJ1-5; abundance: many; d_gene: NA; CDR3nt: TGTGCCATCAGTGAGTCCAGGACCGTCGGGGGGACGGGACAGCCCCAGCATTTT; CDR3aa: CAISESRTVGGTGQPQHF
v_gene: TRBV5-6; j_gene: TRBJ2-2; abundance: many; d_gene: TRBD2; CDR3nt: TGTGCCAGCAGCTTAAACCGGGGCGGGGGCACCGGGGAGCTGTTTTTT; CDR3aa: CASSLNRGGGTGELFF
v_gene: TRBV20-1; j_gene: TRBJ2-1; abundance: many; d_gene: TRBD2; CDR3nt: TGCAGTGCTTTCGGACTAGCGGGAGCAGTTGAGCAGTTCTTC; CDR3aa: CSAFGLAGAVEQFF
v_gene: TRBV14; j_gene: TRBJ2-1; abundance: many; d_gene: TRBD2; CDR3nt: TGTGCCAGCAGCCAACTAGCGGGACGGTCCTACAATGAGCAGTTCTTC; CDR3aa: CASSQLAGRSYNEQFF
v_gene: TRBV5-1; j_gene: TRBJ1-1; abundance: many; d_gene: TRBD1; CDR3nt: TGCGCCAGCAGCTTGAACTGGGACAGGCGCATGAACACTGAAGCTTTCTTT; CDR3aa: CASSLNWDRRMNTEAFF
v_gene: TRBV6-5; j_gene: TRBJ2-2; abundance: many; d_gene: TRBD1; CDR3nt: TGTGCCAGCAGTTACCGGACAGGGGGTCACGGGGAGCTGTTTTTT; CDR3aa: CASSYRTGGHGELFF
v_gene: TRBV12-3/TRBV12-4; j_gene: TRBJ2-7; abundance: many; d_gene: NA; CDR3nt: TGTGCCAGCACCGCCGGGAACGAGCAGTACTTC; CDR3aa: CASTAGNEQYF
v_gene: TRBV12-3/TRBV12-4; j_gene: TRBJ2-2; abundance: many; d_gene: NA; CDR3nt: TGTGCCAGCCGGACTACCCAGAACACCGGGGAGCTGTTTTTT; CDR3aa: CASRTTQNTGELFF
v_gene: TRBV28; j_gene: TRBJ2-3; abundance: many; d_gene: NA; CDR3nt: TGTGCCAGCAGCCCGGCGACAGGAGGCAATACGCAGTATTTT; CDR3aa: CASSPATGGNTQYF
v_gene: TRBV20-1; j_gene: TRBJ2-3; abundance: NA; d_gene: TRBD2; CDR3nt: TGCAGTGCCGGGGGGGGAACTAGTATCGGTACGCAGTATTTT; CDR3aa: CSAGGGTSIGTQYF
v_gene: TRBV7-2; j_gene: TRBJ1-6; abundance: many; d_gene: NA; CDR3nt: TGTGCCAGCAGCTTAGTTGATGGGGGGCAGGGATCACCCCTCCACTTT; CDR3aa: CASSLVDGGQGSPLHF
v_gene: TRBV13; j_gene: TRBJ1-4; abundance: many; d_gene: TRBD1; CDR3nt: TGTGCCAGCAGCTTCGGACAGGAGGAAAAACTGTTTTTT; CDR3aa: CASSFGQEEKLFF
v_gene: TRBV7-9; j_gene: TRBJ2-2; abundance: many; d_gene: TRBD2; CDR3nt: TGTGCCAGCAGCCCGGGACTAGCGGCCACCGGGGAGCTGTTTTTT; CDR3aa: CASSPGLAATGELFF
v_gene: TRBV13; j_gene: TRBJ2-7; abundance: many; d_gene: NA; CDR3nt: TGTGCCAGCAGCTTAGATCCCCCCTACGAGCAGTACTTC; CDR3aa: CASSLDPPYEQYF
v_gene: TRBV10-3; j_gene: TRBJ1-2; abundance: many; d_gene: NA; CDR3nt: TGTGCCATCGGGCCAGGGTCCTATGGCTACACCTTC; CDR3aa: CAIGPGSYGYTF
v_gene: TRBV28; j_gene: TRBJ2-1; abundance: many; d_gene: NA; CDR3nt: TGTGCCAGCAGGGGACTCAATGAGCAGTTCTTC; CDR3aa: CASRGLNEQFF
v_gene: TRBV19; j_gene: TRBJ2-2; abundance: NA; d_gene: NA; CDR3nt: TGTGCCAGTACCCGGTCCGCGAACACCGGGGAGCTGTTTTTT; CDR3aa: CASTRSANTGELFF
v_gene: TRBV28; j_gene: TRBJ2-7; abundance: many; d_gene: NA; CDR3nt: TGTGCCAGCAGCCGGGACTTCAGCTCCTACGAGCAGTACTTC; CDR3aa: CASSRDFSSYEQYF
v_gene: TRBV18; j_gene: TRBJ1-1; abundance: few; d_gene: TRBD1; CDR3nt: TGTGCCAGCTCGGCACAGGGGCCTACCACTGAAGCTTTCTTT; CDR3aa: CASSAQGPTTEAFF
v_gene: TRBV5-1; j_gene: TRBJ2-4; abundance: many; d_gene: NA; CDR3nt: TGCGCCAGCAGCTTGGGGCCTCGGGCGACGGGGTCCAAAAACATTCAGTACTTC; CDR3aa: CASSLGPRATGSKNIQYF
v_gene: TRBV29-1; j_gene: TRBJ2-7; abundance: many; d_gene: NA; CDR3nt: TGCAGCGTTGAAGGGGGGGACACCACCTACGAGCAGTACTTC; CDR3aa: CSVEGGDTTYEQYF
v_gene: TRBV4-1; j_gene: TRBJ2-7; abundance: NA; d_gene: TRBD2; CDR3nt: TGCGCCAGCAGCGCACCGGCTAGCGGGAACTACGAGCAGTACTTC; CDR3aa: CASSAPASGNYEQYF
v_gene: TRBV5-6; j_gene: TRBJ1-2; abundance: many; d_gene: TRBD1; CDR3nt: TGTGCCAGCAGCTTCTATGACAGGGATGGCTACACCTTC; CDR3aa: CASSFYDRDGYTF
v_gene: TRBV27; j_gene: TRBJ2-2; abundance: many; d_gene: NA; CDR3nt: TGTGCCAGCAGTTTTCGAGTGTGGGACACCGGGGAGCTGTTTTTT; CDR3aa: CASSFRVWDTGELFF
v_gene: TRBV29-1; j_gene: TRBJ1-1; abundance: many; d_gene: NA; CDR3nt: TGCAGCACTCCGGACGGTACGAACACTGAAGCTTTCTTT; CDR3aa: CSTPDGTNTEAFF
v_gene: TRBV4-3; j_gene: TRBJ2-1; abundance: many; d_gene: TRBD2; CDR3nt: TGCGCCAGCAGCCAAGAACCTAGCGGGGCGACCTACAATGAGCAGTTCTTC; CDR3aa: CASSQEPSGATYNEQFF
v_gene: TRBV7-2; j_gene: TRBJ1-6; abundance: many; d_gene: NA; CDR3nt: TGTGCCAGCAGCTTAGTGGTGGCAGAAAATTCACCCCTCCACTTT; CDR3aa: CASSLVVAENSPLHF
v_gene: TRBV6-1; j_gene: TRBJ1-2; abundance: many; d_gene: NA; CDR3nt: TGTGCCAGCACCCAAACCCAGGGAGGGAGATATGGCTACACCTTC; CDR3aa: CASTQTQGGRYGYTF
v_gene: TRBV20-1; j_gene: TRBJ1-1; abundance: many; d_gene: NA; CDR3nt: TGCAGTGCTAGAGGCAATACTATGAACACTGAAGCTTTCTTT; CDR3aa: CSARGNTMNTEAFF
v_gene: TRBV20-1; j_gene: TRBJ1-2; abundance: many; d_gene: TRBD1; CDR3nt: TGCAGTGCTAGCCCTGGACAGGGGTCCGCTAACTATGGCTACACCTTC; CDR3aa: CSASPGQGSANYGYTF